The 21 T cell receptor beta chains below were found in one sample sequenced in a study of OX40 agonist ivuxolimab in advanced cancers. TCRdb keeps only in-frame clones here, not all; method: immunoSEQ multiplex PCR. Among 65,000 to 95,000 clones listed, 70% to 90% were seen once. Sequences were derived from CD4+ or CD8+ T cells sorted from blood, sampled in a trial of the OX40 agonist ivuxolimab. The origin of the receptors is an adult with an advanced solid tumor such as melanoma, head and neck, liver or kidney cancer.

V is TRBV28 and J is TRBJ2-1; unclear D gene. Trimming removed 7 bases at V and 0 bases at J, with 19 bases between. CDR3 size: 17 residues. CDR1 MDHEN and CDR2 SYDVKM come from the germline V gene. This CDR3 reads CASIPPIGRSSYNEQFF. The DNA for the CDR3 is TGTGCCAGCATCCCCCCCATAGGTCGGAGCTCCTACAATGAGCAGTTCTTC.

V usage is TRBV5-4 and J usage is TRBJ1-1; perhaps TRBD1 as D (6 bases). Trimming shortened V by 0 bases and J by 2 bases, and 14 bases separated the two germline ends. Germline-derived CDR1 and CDR2 are SGHNT and YYREEE (reference sequence). This CDR3 spans 16 amino acids. The CDR3 sequence: CASSLGGRGGNTEAFF. The DNA for the CDR3 is TGTGCCAGCAGCTTGGGGGGGCGGGGGGGAAACACTGAAGCTTTCTTT.

CDR3 region: CASSPHRTSGVNEQFF. In DNA, the CDR3 is TGTGCCAGCAGCCCCCATCGGACTAGCGGAGTCAATGAGCAGTTCTTC. V usage is TRBV27 and J usage is TRBJ2-1; TRBD2 agrees at 10 bases. V dropped 6 bases and J dropped 6; count of bases not matched to a gene: 11. Germline CDR1 is MNHEY and CDR2 is SMNVEV (reference sequence). The CDR3 is 16 amino acids.

The chain recombines TRBV12-5 with TRBJ2-7, with 12 bases lining up with TRBD2. V shed 5 bases and J 7 bases; nucleotides not matched to a gene: 6. Germline lookup yields CDR1 LGHNT and CDR2 FRNRAP. This CDR3 has 14 residues. CDR3 loop: CASGLAGGPLEQYF. The CDR3, as DNA: TGTGCTAGTGGTCTAGCGGGAGGGCCGTTGGAGCAGTACTTC.

This clone was seen only once. The V gene is TRBV5-6, the J gene TRBJ2-1, with 12 bases matching TRBD2. V shed 4 bases and J 8 bases; nucleotides not matched to a gene: 7. CDR1 is SGHDT and CDR2 is YYEEEE in the germline V gene. This CDR3 region has 15 residues. The CDR3 protein is CASSVRTSGVDEQFF. The CDR3 region has the DNA TGTGCCAGCAGCGTGCGGACTAGCGGGGTGGATGAGCAGTTCTTC.

This clone was picked up one time. This rearrangement joins TRBV2 to TRBJ1-1; D perhaps matches TRBD1 (5 bases). The CDR3 is 14 residues long. Germline lookup yields CDR1 SNHLY and CDR2 FYNNEI. The V and J ends lost 6 bases and 4 bases respectively, with 15 bases between them. For the CDR3, the DNA is TGTGCCAGCAGAACCAGGGTTACTCGCACTGAAGCTTTCTTT. Protein: CASRTRVTRTEAFF.

This chain uses TRBV6-6 with TRBJ1-6, with 9 bases identical to TRBD1. From germline, CDR1 is MNHNY and CDR2 SVGAGI (reference sequence). With V trimmed by 2 bases and J by 10 bases, 6 bases remained unmatched. The length of the CDR3 is 15 residues. The CDR3 DNA sequence: TGTGCCAGCAGTTACCGGACAGGGGAAAGCTCACCCCTCCACTTT. Protein product: CASSYRTGESSPLHF.

The J gene is TRBJ2-3, the V gene TRBV4-2; D may be TRBD2 (7 bases). V lost 0 bases to trimming and J lost 1 base, with 14 bases between them. Per the germline V gene, CDR1 is LGHNA and CDR2 is YNFKEQ. This CDR3 contains 17 residues. The CDR3 bases are TGTGCCAGCAGCCAAGAAAAGGGAGGGGGGCGCACAGATACGCAGTATTTT. Translating gives CASSQEKGGGRTDTQYF.

CDR3 bases: TGTGCCAGCTCGCCGACCAACACAGGGTGGCGGTACTATGGCTACACCTTC. Translated: CASSPTNTGWRYYGYTF. The V gene is TRBV25-1, the J gene TRBJ1-2; tentatively, D is TRBD1 (6 bases). The length of the CDR3 is 17 residues. Trimming pared 8 bases from V and 3 bases from J, leaving 25 bases between. Germline CDR1 and CDR2: MGHDK and SYGVNS.

The chain uses TRBV5-8 and TRBJ2-3; TRBD2 might be the D (9 bases). V lost 10 bases and J 0 bases, leaving 30 bases between the germline ends. Germline values: CDR1 SGHTS, CDR2 YDEGEE. CDR3 length: 19 amino acids. The CDR3 DNA is TGTGCCGTTCCCCCACCCCACAGGGGGACTAGCCCCAGCACAGATACGCAGTATTTT. This translates into CAVPPPHRGTSPSTDTQYF.

The chain has TRBV5-6 and TRBJ2-6; TRBD1 matches 9 bases. There are 17 residues in the CDR3. V was clipped by 6 bases and J by 0 bases; unmatched bases: 7. CDR1 and CDR2 from the germline V gene are SGHDT and YYEEEE. CDR3 nucleotide sequence: TGTGCCAGCACTAGGACAGGGGCCCGCTCTGGGGCCAACGTCCTGACTTTC. Its translation: CASTRTGARSGANVLTF.

The gene calls are TRBV4-2 and TRBJ2-5; D might be TRBD1 or TRBD2, each matching 6 bases. V lost 1 base, J lost 6 bases, and 15 bases lay in between. Germline V lookup: CDR1 LGHNA, CDR2 YNFKEQ. The CDR3 has 15 residues. The DNA of the CDR3 is TGTGCCAGCAGCCAAGGAGAGGGGGGAGGAAAGACCCAGTACTTC. Translating it yields CASSQGEGGGKTQYF.

The chain employs TRBV29-1 and TRBJ1-4; D is uncertain. Trimming took off 4 bases at V and 0 bases at J, with 9 bases between the two ends. The V gene's germline CDR1 is SQVTM and CDR2 ANQGSEA. This CDR3 comprises 14 residues. CDR3 residues: CSVGFFATNEKLFF. For the CDR3, the DNA is TGCAGCGTTGGTTTTTTCGCAACTAATGAAAAACTGTTTTTT.

The V call is TRBV30, the J call TRBJ2-2; tentative D call: TRBD1 (6 bases). Per the germline V gene, CDR1 is GTSNPN and CDR2 is SVGIG (reference sequence). This CDR3 spans 13 amino acids. Deletions cut 2 bases from V and 6 bases from J, with 10 bases between. The CDR3 here is CAWSRQGPGELFF. CDR3 DNA sequence: TGTGCCTGGAGTCGGCAGGGGCCCGGGGAGCTGTTTTTT.

V usage is TRBV7-2 and J usage is TRBJ1-2, with a tentative D call TRBD1 (5 bases). The germline CDR1 and CDR2 sequences are SGHTA and FQGNSA. CDR3 length equals 15 residues. Trimming took 2 bases from V and 1 from J, leaving 11 bases between them. The CDR3 DNA reads TGTGCCAGCAGCTTACGGGACGCCTTTAACTATGGCTACACCTTC. Amino acid sequence: CASSLRDAFNYGYTF.

The chain joins TRBV7-6 to TRBJ2-2; D is possibly TRBD1 (6 bases). The CDR3 sequence is 14 residues long. V dropped 2 bases and J dropped 4 bases, with 8 bases sitting between them. Germline V CDR1 and CDR2: SGHVS, FNYEAQ. The CDR3 DNA is TGTGCCAGCAGCTTATACAGGGCCACCGGGGAGCTGTTTTTT. It codes for CASSLYRATGELFF. Combining the CDR3 with reference TRBV7-6 and TRBJ2-2 gives the whole variable domain GAGVSQSPRYKVTKRGQDVALRCDPISGHVSLYWYRQALGQGPEFLTYFNYEAQQDKSGLPNDRFSAERPEGSISTLTIQRTEQRDSAMYRCASSLYRATGELFFGEGSRLTVL.

This chain connects TRBV20-1 to TRBJ1-2; D not certain. The CDR3 has 11 residues. The V and J ends lost 3 bases and 5 bases respectively, with 7 bases between them. Germline V CDR1 and CDR2: DFQATT, SNEGSKA (reference sequence). This chain's CDR3 is CSASGEYGYTF. Here the CDR3 DNA reads TGCAGTGCTAGCGGGGAATATGGCTACACCTTC.

This clone was seen only a few times. The V gene is TRBV19, the J gene TRBJ1-5; the D is unclear. This CDR3 is built from 10 residues. Germline assignment: CDR1 LNHDA and CDR2 SQIVND (reference sequence). V was shortened by 7 bases and J by 3 bases, with 1 base between the two germline ends. The CDR3 here is CASNNQPQHF. In DNA form, the CDR3 reads TGTGCCAGTAACAATCAGCCCCAGCATTTT. The full variable domain, its missing parts supplied by reference TRBV19 and TRBJ1-5, is DGGITQSPKYLFRKEGQNVTLSCEQNLNHDAMYWYRQDPGQGLRLIYYSQIVNDFQKGDIAEGYSVSREKKESFPLTVTSAQKNPTAFYLCASNNQPQHFGDGTRLSIL.

The chain employs TRBV2 and TRBJ2-7; 12 positions match TRBD2. With V trimmed by 4 bases and J by 6 bases, 10 bases remained unmatched. Germline CDR1 and CDR2: SNHLY and FYNNEI. The CDR3 length is 16 residues. This CDR3 reads CASSVDKTSGSGEQYF. For the CDR3, the DNA is TGTGCCAGCAGTGTTGACAAGACTAGCGGGAGTGGCGAGCAGTACTTC.

This chain links TRBV7-2 with TRBJ2-3; D may be TRBD2 (6 bases). Trimming cost V 2 bases and J 6 bases, with 21 bases left between them. CDR3 size: 17 residues. From germline, CDR1 is SGHTA and CDR2 FQGNSA. The CDR3 DNA follows: TGTGCCAGCAGCTTACGACCCGGAGGGCTCTTTAGGGATACGCAGTATTTT. Its protein product is CASSLRPGGLFRDTQYF. The variable domain in full, with the rest retrieved from reference TRBV7-2 and TRBJ2-3, is GAGVSQSPSNKVTEKGKDVELRCDPISGHTALYWYRQSLGQGLEFLIYFQGNSAPDKSGLPSDRFSAERTGGSVSTLTIQRTQQEDSAVYLCASSLRPGGLFRDTQYFGPGTRLTVL.

The chain uses TRBV10-3 and TRBJ1-3; 7 nucleotides line up with TRBD1. V was clipped by 4 bases and J by 1 base; unmatched bases: 13. CDR3 length: 18 residues. CDR1 is ENHRY, CDR2 SYGVKD, per germline. The CDR3 nucleotides read TGTGCCATCAGTGGGGGACAGTCCAAGATGGGTTCTGGAAACACCATATATTTT. It is translated as CAISGGQSKMGSGNTIYF.